One T cell receptor beta chain is described in this entry. V lost 0 bases, J lost 8 bases, and 29 bases lay in between. The CDR3 spans 19 residues. The germline V gene has CDR1 SGDLS and CDR2 YYNGEE. Sequencing used immunoSEQ multiplex PCR; TCRdb keeps in-frame clones, though not all of them. The sample lists more than 250,000 clones, 80% to 90% occurring once. The sample belongs to a study of blood T cell repertoires in COVID-19. Overall study context: Researchers got acute and convalescent COVID-19 samples from the United States, Italy and Spain. PBMCs, B-cell-depleted T cells, or T cells were the source of the cDNA or gDNA that made up the material.

In terms of age and location, participants ranged from roughly 18 to 89 years and lived in under 30 US areas. Cohort assignment relied on participant-reported clinical history. The chain uses TRBV9 and TRBJ1-2; perhaps TRBD1 as D (5 bases). This receptor was obtained from a man aged 30 to 45 who had recovered from COVID-19. The specimen sequenced was PBMCs or T cells enriched from blood (not recorded which). The CDR3 loop reads CASSVERRGNRRAGKGYTF. CDR3 bases: TGTGCCAGCAGCGTAGAGCGACGCGGAAATCGGAGAGCAGGGAAGGGCTACACCTTC. The entire variable domain, with the rest obtained from reference TRBV9 and TRBJ1-2, is as follows: DSGVTQTPKHLITATGQRVTLRCSPRSGDLSVYWYQQSLDQGLQFLIQYYNGEERAKGNILERFSAQQFPDLHSELNLSSLELGDSALYFCASSVERRGNRRAGKGYTFGSGTRLTVV.